This record looks at one T cell receptor beta chain sequence and its context. What it binds is not known. The sample is drawn from a study of response to subunit inactivated influenza vaccine. Study findings and constraints: Few new T cells, the authors suggested, are recruited by each seasonal influenza vaccination.

The V gene lost 6 bases and the J gene lost 6 bases, with 17 bases spanning the gap. Germline V gene sequence: CDR1 MDHEN, CDR2 SYDVKM. The CDR3 contains 14 residues. TCRdb itself ran the RT-PCR reads through MiXCR, one entry per CDR3 protein. The profile shows fewer than 350,000 distinct CDR3 sequences, about a fifth of them singletons. The TCR sequence derives from a man between 45 and 75 years old who received an inactivated influenza vaccine. Sequenced material: PBMCs from blood, taken about 20 months after vaccination. V gene TRBV28 combines with J gene TRBJ1-2; D ambiguous. The CDR3 region is CASRPPLSTHGYTF. For the CDR3, the DNA is TGTGCCAGCAGGCCCCCGCTTTCAACCCATGGCTACACCTTC.